The 16 T cell receptor beta chains listed next were all sequenced from one sample in a study of blood T cell repertoires in COVID-19. This table comes from immunoSEQ multiplex PCR, and its TCRdb copy is limited to in-frame clones, with some not included. The sample consists of tens of thousands of clones, about 86% of them appearing once. Source material: peripheral blood. The receptors originated from an elderly woman with acute or convalescent COVID-19.

This chain links TRBV18 with TRBJ2-5, with 7 bases matching TRBD1. CDR3 size: 14 residues. J was trimmed by 0 bases and V by 3 bases; bases with no gene match: 1. Germline V gene data show CDR1 as KGHSH and CDR2 as LQKENI. The CDR3 DNA is TGTGCCAGCTCACCGGACAGGAACCAAGAGACCCAGTACTTC. It codes for CASSPDRNQETQYF.

In its sample, this clone was seen once. The chain couples TRBV11-1 to TRBJ2-5; 7 nucleotides agree with TRBD1. This CDR3 region has 14 residues. CDR1 is SGHAT and CDR2 is FQDESV in the germline V gene (reference sequence). V shed 4 bases and J 2 bases; nucleotides not matched to a gene: 4. The CDR3 sequence: CASSWETGQETQYF. The CDR3, as DNA: TGTGCCAGCAGCTGGGAGACAGGGCAAGAGACCCAGTACTTC.

This clone was seen a handful of times. The chain employs TRBV2 and TRBJ1-4; no reliable D call. Trimming took off 4 bases at V and 3 bases at J, with 12 bases between the two ends. CDR3 length: 15 amino acids. Per germline, CDR1 SNHLY and CDR2 FYNNEI. CDR3 sequence (DNA): TGTGCCAGCAGTGCAATGAACAGACCTAATGAAAAACTGTTTTTT. This gives the protein CASSAMNRPNEKLFF.

CDR3 nucleotide sequence: TGTGCCAGCAGCTTAGCGCAGGGGGCCCCTAATATTGGTTCACCCCTCCACTTT. It translates to CASSLAQGAPNIGSPLHF. J is TRBJ1-6 and V is TRBV7-2; 8 bases line up with TRBD1. J was trimmed by 9 bases and V by 0 bases; bases with no gene match: 13. Germline V gene data show CDR1 as SGHTA and CDR2 as FQGNSA. This CDR3 has 18 residues.

V usage is TRBV3-1 (or the pseudogene TRBV3-2) and J usage is TRBJ1-6, with D tentatively TRBD1 (6 bases). Between the trimmed V and J ends, which lost 4 bases and 9 bases, there was a span of 13 bases. The CDR3 is 14 residues long. Germline loops: CDR1 LGHDT, CDR2 YNNKEL (reference sequence). The CDR3 DNA is TGTGCCAGCAGCCCACAGGGAAAAAGTTCACCCCTCCACTTT. Encoded protein: CASSPQGKSSPLHF.

This clone showed up just once. This sequence joins TRBV7-2 and TRBJ1-5; tentatively, D is TRBD1 (5 bases). The V end lost 1 base, the J end lost 2 bases, and 6 bases lay between the germline ends. Germline V gene lookup returns CDR1 SGHTA and CDR2 FQGNSA. The CDR3 runs 14 residues. The CDR3 DNA follows: TGTGCCAGCAGCTTAGGGGGGGGCAATCAGCCCCAGCATTTT. It is translated as CASSLGGGNQPQHF.

V is TRBV5-5 and J is TRBJ1-1, with 10 bases aligning to TRBD1. V lost 5 bases, J lost 7 bases, and 8 bases stayed unmatched. The CDR3 runs 14 residues. CDR1 and CDR2 from the germline V gene are SGHKS and YYEKEE (reference sequence). This chain's CDR3 is CASSRDRGMSEAFF. The CDR3 DNA follows: TGTGCCAGCAGTAGGGACAGGGGTATGAGTGAAGCTTTCTTT.

This rearrangement joins TRBV5-1 to TRBJ2-3; TRBD1 is a possible D gene (6 bases). The ends were cut back, 3 bases at V and 2 bases at J, with 13 bases in the middle. In germline, CDR1 is SGHRS, CDR2 YFSETQ. The CDR3 has 15 residues. The CDR3 spells CASSSTGIPTDTQYF. The CDR3, as DNA: TGCGCCAGCAGCTCCACAGGGATACCCACAGATACGCAGTATTTT.

V and J are TRBV29-1 and TRBJ1-1, with D possibly being TRBD1 (6 bases). V shed 2 bases and J shed 2 bases, with 12 bases lying between them. The germline V gene has CDR1 SQVTM and CDR2 ANQGSEA. This CDR3 has 14 residues. Written as DNA, the CDR3 is TGCAGCGTTGAATGGGGGCAGGTAAACACTGAAGCTTTCTTT. Its protein product is CSVEWGQVNTEAFF.

The chain couples TRBV5-1 to TRBJ2-7; perhaps TRBD1 as D (6 bases). Germline loops: CDR1 SGHRS, CDR2 YFSETQ. This CDR3 contains 14 residues. V lost 0 bases, J lost 2 bases, and 9 bases lay in between. The chain's CDR3 is CASSLEQGTYEQYF. The DNA for the CDR3 is TGCGCCAGCAGCTTGGAACAGGGTACCTACGAGCAGTACTTC.

The chain recombines TRBV5-4 with TRBJ1-6; D is possibly TRBD1 (6 bases). Germline V gene sequence: CDR1 SGHNT, CDR2 YYREEE (reference sequence). The V end lost 0 bases, the J end lost 8 bases, and 12 bases lay between the germline ends. The CDR3 loop spans 15 amino acids. CDR3 DNA: TGTGCCAGCAGCTTGGGAGGGGGGGTATATTCACCCCTCCACTTT. The encoded protein is CASSLGGGVYSPLHF.

The table lists this clone with a count of one. This chain joins TRBV29-1 and TRBJ2-5; tentatively, D is TRBD1 (7 bases). Germline CDR1 and CDR2: SQVTM and ANQGSEA. The CDR3 is made up of 12 amino acids. V gave up 7 bases and J gave up 5 bases, with 14 bases separating them. Here the CDR3 DNA reads TGCAGCGCCATCAGGGGGGTGGAGACCCAGTACTTC. Protein: CSAIRGVETQYF.

V and J are TRBV5-1 and TRBJ1-4; D is perhaps TRBD1 (5 bases). The CDR3 covers 14 residues. The germline V gene has CDR1 SGHRS and CDR2 YFSETQ. V gave up 2 bases and J gave up 5 bases, with 10 bases separating them. CDR3 nucleotide sequence: TGCGCCAGCAGCTTATGGGACTTAAATGAAAAACTGTTTTTT. It encodes CASSLWDLNEKLFF.

The V and J genes are TRBV24-1 and TRBJ1-6; D may be TRBD1 (5 bases). The CDR3 has 14 amino acids. Looked up from germline, CDR1 is KGHDR and CDR2 is SFDVKD. V was shortened by 5 bases and J by 7 bases, with 11 bases between the two germline ends. In DNA form, the CDR3 reads TGTGCCACCAGTGTCATGCAGGGAAATTCACCCCTCCACTTT. Translating gives CATSVMQGNSPLHF.

In this sample, this clone turned up once. The chain couples TRBV7-8 to TRBJ1-2, with TRBD1 identical over 7 bases. This CDR3 has 14 residues. V lost 6 bases and J lost 4; bases outside the gene matches: 8. From germline, CDR1 is SGHVS and CDR2 FQNEAQ. The CDR3 is CASSPRTGPYGYTF. DNA for the CDR3: TGTGCCAGCAGTCCAAGGACAGGACCCTATGGCTACACCTTC.

The chain recombines TRBV11-3 with TRBJ1-2, with TRBD1 matching 7 bases. CDR3 length equals 15 residues. V dropped 5 bases and J dropped 6; count of bases not matched to a gene: 12. In germline, CDR1 is SGHNT, CDR2 YENEEA. The CDR3 is CASSVPDRVKNGYTF. The CDR3 nucleotides read TGTGCCAGCAGCGTGCCCGACAGGGTCAAGAATGGCTACACCTTC.